This is a list of T cell receptor beta chains from one sample in a study of a mutant IDH1 vaccine in newly diagnosed glioma. Profiling relied on immunoSEQ multiplex PCR, and the TCRdb table lists in-frame clones only, not all of them. This table has 75,000 to 100,000 clones, 70% to 90% appearing once. Sequencing used PBMCs, obtained from a glioma patient treated with radiotherapy, temozolomide or both. The receptors stem from a woman aged 45-60 years with glioma. CDR3s include the opening cysteine and the closing phenylalanine or tryptophan. The D gene is left open where the match is weak. Size tells how often a clone was seen (once, few, many) or the class of an expanded clone, and some rows leave it out.

CDR3 length: 14
V gene: TRBV2
J gene: TRBJ2-1
D gene: NA
clone size: NA
CDR3 protein: CASNGQRSFNEQFF
CDR3 DNA: TGTGCCAGTAACGGACAGCGTAGTTTCAATGAGCAGTTCTTC

CDR3 length: 15
V gene: TRBV6-1
J gene: TRBJ2-4
D gene: NA
clone size: once
CDR3 protein: CASSESAVAKNIQYF
CDR3 DNA: TGTGCCAGCAGTGAATCTGCGGTAGCCAAAAACATTCAGTACTTC

CDR3 length: 15
V gene: TRBV13
J gene: TRBJ2-7
D gene: TRBD2
clone size: NA
CDR3 protein: CASSPREGTLYEQYF
CDR3 DNA: TGTGCCAGCAGCCCCCGGGAGGGGACACTCTACGAGCAGTACTTC

CDR3 length: 12
V gene: TRBV6-1
J gene: TRBJ2-7
D gene: NA
clone size: NA
CDR3 protein: CASNGGLGEQYF
CDR3 DNA: TGTGCCAGCAACGGGGGGCTTGGGGAGCAGTACTTC

CDR3 length: 15
V gene: TRBV2
J gene: TRBJ2-7
D gene: TRBD2
clone size: NA
CDR3 protein: CASSEGTSGSSEQYF
CDR3 DNA: TGTGCCAGCAGTGAGGGGACTAGCGGGAGTAGCGAGCAGTACTTC

CDR3 length: 14
V gene: TRBV5-4
J gene: TRBJ2-1
D gene: NA
clone size: NA
CDR3 protein: CASSFPAGPNEQFF
CDR3 DNA: TGTGCCAGCAGCTTCCCAGCGGGCCCCAATGAGCAGTTCTTC

CDR3 length: 14
V gene: TRBV9
J gene: TRBJ1-1
D gene: NA
clone size: NA
CDR3 protein: CASSVGLLNTEAFF
CDR3 DNA: TGTGCCAGCAGCGTAGGACTGCTGAACACTGAAGCTTTCTTT

CDR3 length: 13
V gene: TRBV7-7
J gene: TRBJ2-7
D gene: TRBD1
clone size: NA
CDR3 protein: CASSQGQGGEQYF
CDR3 DNA: TGTGCTAGCAGCCAGGGACAGGGGGGCGAGCAGTACTTC

CDR3 length: 12
V gene: TRBV7-9
J gene: TRBJ1-5
D gene: NA
clone size: NA
CDR3 protein: CASSLSNQPQHF
CDR3 DNA: TGTGCCAGCAGCTTAAGCAATCAGCCCCAGCATTTT

CDR3 length: 14
V gene: TRBV28
J gene: TRBJ2-3
D gene: NA
clone size: NA
CDR3 protein: CASSLDPASDTQYF
CDR3 DNA: TGTGCCAGCAGTTTAGACCCCGCCTCGGATACGCAGTATTTT

CDR3 length: 14
V gene: TRBV5-1
J gene: TRBJ2-5
D gene: NA
clone size: NA
CDR3 protein: CASSLGTSQETQYF
CDR3 DNA: TGCGCCAGCAGCTTGGGGACAAGCCAAGAGACCCAGTACTTC

CDR3 length: 14
V gene: TRBV5-6
J gene: TRBJ2-1
D gene: NA
clone size: NA
CDR3 protein: CASSGTSSYNEQFF
CDR3 DNA: TGTGCCAGCAGCGGGACGAGCTCCTACAATGAGCAGTTCTTC

CDR3 length: 14
V gene: TRBV27
J gene: TRBJ1-5
D gene: NA
clone size: NA
CDR3 protein: CASSLGQLNQPQHF
CDR3 DNA: TGTGCCAGCAGTTTAGGGCAGCTCAATCAGCCCCAGCATTTT